The 17 T cell receptor beta chains below all came from one sample that was sequenced in a study of T-cell memory formation after mild COVID-19. MiXCR, applied by TCRdb to the 5' RACE reads, yields one record per CDR3 protein. The repertoire has roughly 16,000 distinct CDR3 sequences, around 20% of them found once; the top ten carry around 56%. The sample taken for sequencing was PBMCs or a T cell subset sorted from them (not recorded which). The receptors come from a man between 18 and 29 years old who had mild COVID-19 (a few samples of this study predate the infection). Cell type and time point are not known.

This sequence joins TRBV20-1 and TRBJ1-2; unclear D gene. Trimming pared 1 base from V and 8 bases from J, leaving 26 bases between. The CDR3 runs to 17 residues. Per the germline V gene, CDR1 is DFQATT and CDR2 is SNEGSKA (reference sequence). For the CDR3, the DNA is TGCAGTGCTAGAGTTGTGGGCTCTCTGGGCCTCCTCCGGGGCTACACCTTC. Translation gives CSARVVGSLGLLRGYTF.

This chain links TRBV29-1 with TRBJ1-1; a weak D match, TRBD1 (6 bases). Germline V gives CDR1 SQVTM, CDR2 ANQGSEA. The CDR3 contains 12 residues. V gave up 6 bases and J gave up 4 bases, with 12 bases separating them. CDR3 DNA sequence: TGCAGCGTCGAACAGGGTTCCACTGAAGCTTTCTTT. Translating it yields CSVEQGSTEAFF.

This clonotype showed up many times. The gene calls are TRBV27 and TRBJ1-5; D possibly corresponds to TRBD1 (6 bases). This CDR3 is 15 amino acids long. Germline V CDR1 and CDR2: MNHEY, SMNVEV (reference sequence). V shed 2 bases and J shed 6 bases, with 14 bases lying between them. CDR3 nucleotides: TGTGCCAGCAGTTTAAGGGGCAGGGGTTTTCAGCCCCAGCATTTT. It encodes CASSLRGRGFQPQHF.

The J gene is TRBJ2-5, the V gene TRBV2, with D possibly TRBD2 on 6 matching bases. Trimming removed 6 bases at V and 5 bases at J, with 10 bases between. The CDR3 has 12 amino acids. Germline V gives CDR1 SNHLY, CDR2 FYNNEI. This chain's CDR3 is CASRTSRETQYF. The CDR3, as DNA: TGTGCCAGCAGGACTAGTCGGGAGACCCAGTACTTC.

This sequence joins TRBV7-9 and TRBJ1-2; the D gene is possibly TRBD1 (5 bases). CDR1 is SEHNR and CDR2 is FQNEAQ in the germline V gene (reference sequence). The CDR3 runs 15 residues. V was cut by 3 bases and J by 0 bases, with 11 bases left in between. CDR3 coding DNA: TGTGCCAGCAGCTTCGGTGGGACGGCTAACTATGGCTACACCTTC. Translated: CASSFGGTANYGYTF.

This chain connects TRBV4-3 to TRBJ2-3, with D perhaps TRBD1 or TRBD2 (6 bases each). Germline V gives CDR1 LGHNA, CDR2 YSLEER. The length of the CDR3 is 15 residues. The V end lost 1 base, the J end lost 4 bases, and 12 bases lay between the germline ends. This CDR3 is CASSQVGGPADTQYF. CDR3 sequence (DNA): TGCGCCAGCAGCCAAGTGGGGGGCCCTGCAGATACGCAGTATTTT.

This clonotype is a singleton in its sample. V usage is TRBV10-2 and J usage is TRBJ2-1; 9 bases are shared with TRBD1. The V segment lost 6 bases and the J segment 8 bases; nucleotides outside the gene matches: 2. The length of the CDR3 is 12 residues. CDR1 and CDR2 from the germline V gene are WSHSY and SAAADI. CDR3 bases: TGCGCCAGCAGGACAGGGGGAGATGAGCAGTTCTTC. Its translation: CASRTGGDEQFF.

This clonotype was detected ten times or more. V and J are TRBV7-6 and TRBJ2-2; TRBD1 agrees at 11 bases. The CDR3 is made up of 19 amino acids. The germline CDR1 and CDR2 sequences are SGHVS and FNYEAQ. V dropped 5 bases and J dropped 6; count of bases not matched to a gene: 17. In nucleotides, the CDR3 is TGTGCCAGCAGCATCGGACAGGGGGCACGACAAAGGGGACCCGGGGAGCTGTTTTTT. It translates to CASSIGQGARQRGPGELFF.

This chain connects TRBV5-1 to TRBJ2-5; a possible D gene is TRBD2 (6 bases). The CDR3 length is 15 residues. Germline V gives CDR1 SGHRS, CDR2 YFSETQ. Trimming pared 2 bases from V and 1 base from J, leaving 12 bases between. CDR3 residues: CASSFSGDFQETQYF. The CDR3 coding sequence is TGCGCCAGCAGCTTTTCGGGGGACTTCCAAGAGACCCAGTACTTC. Complete variable domain (other parts from reference TRBV5-1 and TRBJ2-5): KAGVTQTPRYLIKTRGQQVTLSCSPISGHRSVSWYQQTPGQGLQFLFEYFSETQRNKGNFPGRFSGRQFSNSRSEMNVSTLELGDSALYLCASSFSGDFQETQYFGPGTRLLVL.

Many counts were recorded for this clonotype. The chain uses TRBV11-1 and TRBJ2-1, with a possible D match to TRBD1 (6 bases). This CDR3 contains 16 residues. Germline V gene lookup returns CDR1 SGHAT and CDR2 FQDESV (reference sequence). Trimming removed 3 bases from V and 3 bases from J, with 15 bases in between. The CDR3 DNA sequence: TGTGCCAGCAGCTTTGGCCGTTGGACAGACTACAATGAGCAGTTCTTC. It encodes CASSFGRWTDYNEQFF.

The rearrangement links TRBV5-1 to TRBJ1-5; no reliable D call. V was cut by 0 bases and J by 2 bases, with 9 bases left in between. Germline CDR1 and CDR2: SGHRS and YFSETQ. The CDR3 runs to 15 residues. The CDR3 DNA reads as TGCGCCAGCAGCTTGGAGTGGGGAGGCAATCAGCCCCAGCATTTT. This codes for CASSLEWGGNQPQHF. The full variable domain, completed using reference TRBV5-1 and TRBJ1-5, is KAGVTQTPRYLIKTRGQQVTLSCSPISGHRSVSWYQQTPGQGLQFLFEYFSETQRNKGNFPGRFSGRQFSNSRSEMNVSTLELGDSALYLCASSLEWGGNQPQHFGDGTRLSIL.

This clonotype was detected ten times or more. The CDR3 reads CASSLVGGSSSYNEQFF. CDR3 sequence (DNA): TGTGCCAGCAGCTTAGTCGGGGGGTCGAGCTCCTACAATGAGCAGTTCTTC. The V call is TRBV7-2, the J call TRBJ2-1; 7 bases align to TRBD2. The CDR3 runs 17 residues. Germline values: CDR1 SGHTA, CDR2 FQGNSA. J was trimmed by 0 bases and V by 1 base; bases with no gene match: 6.

The V gene is TRBV12-3 or TRBV12-4, the J gene TRBJ2-5; 8 bases are a match to TRBD2. The CDR3 totals 13 residues. The V and J ends lost 7 bases and 4 bases, in that order; junction bases with no gene match: 5. For the CDR3, the DNA is TGTGCCAGCAAAGCGGGAGTTCGAGAGACCCAGTACTTC. Translation gives CASKAGVRETQYF.

This clonotype was found a few times. The chain carries TRBV27 and TRBJ2-3, with 9 bases identical to TRBD2. This CDR3 comprises 15 residues. CDR1 and CDR2 (germline): MNHEY, SMNVEV (reference sequence). The J segment lost 1 base and the V segment lost 4 bases, leaving 3 bases of the junction unmatched. The CDR3 region is CASSSLAGRTDTQYF. For the CDR3, the DNA is TGTGCCAGCAGTTCGCTAGCGGGACGCACAGATACGCAGTATTTT.

This clonotype was picked up a small number of times. The rearrangement links TRBV6-5 to TRBJ2-7; TRBD1 aligns across 7 bases. This CDR3 spans 13 amino acids. Per germline, CDR1 MNHEY and CDR2 SVGAGI. Trimming at V came to 7 bases and at J to 1 base, leaving 4 bases not matched to a gene. In DNA form, the CDR3 reads TGTGCCAGCACTGACAGGGTTTCCTACGAGCAGTACTTC. Translation: CASTDRVSYEQYF.

V gene TRBV5-1 combines with J gene TRBJ1-3; no definite D call. Germline CDR1 and CDR2: SGHRS and YFSETQ. This CDR3 has 18 amino acids. V was trimmed by 0 bases and J by 0 bases, leaving 16 bases between them. The CDR3 nucleotides are TGCGCCAGCAGCTTGGAGGCTTACGGACGGAGCTCTGGAAACACCATATATTTT. Protein product: CASSLEAYGRSSGNTIYF.

This chain connects TRBV7-2 to TRBJ1-1; D remains unclear. CDR1 is SGHTA and CDR2 is FQGNSA in the germline V gene. Trimming took 5 bases from V and 5 from J, leaving 15 bases between them. The CDR3 spans 14 residues. CDR3 coding DNA: TGTGCCAGCAGCGCTAAGCGGGGAGAGACTGAAGCTTTCTTT. Its translation: CASSAKRGETEAFF.